This record covers a single T cell receptor beta chain. Its antigen specificity is not known. No clone much larger than this one lies a single base away; base qualities are absent. This record belongs to a study of T cell repertoires and HLA-DP antigens (dated by TCRdb to 2017 to 2018). Context from the whole study: The study used an in vitro model of CD4+ T cell alloreactivity in which transduced HeLa cells presented allogeneic HLA-DP. The two alloantigens modelled structurally similar versus dissimilar alloantigens, differing from self at one and 9 to 11 peptide-binding groove amino acids, respectively. Of the three donors, two were male and one was female, and their ages ranged from the 18-to-29 age band up to the 60-to-69 age band. On average, roughly 200 ng of DNA went in for sorted CD137+CD4+ samples, versus roughly 1,300 ng for pre-culture CD4+ samples.

Trimming takes 0 bases from V and 8 bases from J, and the germline ends sit 10 bases apart. Reading the germline V gene (reference sequence) gives CDR1 LNHDA and CDR2 SQIVND. Spanning cysteine to phenylalanine, the CDR3 consists of 13 amino acids. The entry retains the CDR3 DNA only, 39 bases that are in frame from base 1. General findings and caveats noted by the study authors: Sorted CD137+ cells showed similar clonality against both alloantigens, at 0.35 to 0.4, which was much higher than the approximately 0.038 seen in pre-culture samples. Limitations included only a few donors, a non-physiological HeLa antigen-presenting system, and the use of total CD4+ responder cells. Naive and memory CD4+ repertoires were not analysed separately. Average cumulative frequency of clones undetected before culture was roughly 34% against one allele and around 51% against the other.

Untouched CD4+ T cells were isolated from Ficoll-separated PBMC by magnetic bead negative selection, reaching an average purity of around 98%. Untouched CD4+ T cells were isolated from Ficoll-separated PBMC with magnetic beads, reaching about 97.7% purity with negligible CD8+ contamination. Peripheral blood mononuclear cells came from the buffy coats of a few healthy blood donors. All three donors were CMV seronegative. Genomic DNA was extracted with the DNeasy Blood & Tissue Kit. TCRB sequencing was performed on genomic DNA from sorted CD137+CD4+ cells and pre-culture CD4+ baseline samples from each subject. TCRB CDR3 regions were amplified with the immunoSEQ multiplex PCR using forward primers for 54 TRBV segments and reverse primers for 13 TRBJ segments. Deep resolution, with a target of about 200,000 T cell genomes, was applied to the sequencing of pre-culture CD4+ samples. Sequencing of the amplicons was done on an Illumina HiSeq System, giving 87 bp reads that spanned the CDR3. The original methods were these. PCR and sequencing errors in the reads were corrected, and alignment to IMGT reference sequences was used to define CDR3 regions. Template and unique rearrangement counts were estimated using synthetic template pools. Clonality was computed as 1 minus Pielou's evenness. Richness was estimated with the Daley-Smith estimator. Morisita's index was used to measure repertoire overlap. Clones found in cultured samples but undetected in the pre-culture repertoire of the corresponding donor were defined as low-abundance clones. In TCRdb, the immuneACCESS table is reduced to in-frame sequences with V and J assigned. These tables do not hold every clone; where another copy was compared, an unresolved V gene accounts for under half, and the others remain unexplained. V and J calls and clone size come straight from that table; D and trimming were deduced from the DNA. The sample includes some 110,000 clones, with more than 85% observed a single time. 0.25% to 0.3% of the sample belongs to the ten largest clones.

Recombination joined TRBV19 with TRBJ1-1, with no reliable assignment of the D segment. Material for sequencing was CD4+ T cells from PBMCs. The receptor comes from a young woman in good health and CMV-seronegative. The CDR3 loop reads CASSIDGVLEAFF. The DNA sequence is TGTGCCAGTAGTATAGATGGGGTTCTGGAAGCTTTCTTT. With all but the CDR3 taken from the reference TRBV19 and TRBJ1-1 genes, the full variable domain is: DGGITQSPKYLFRKEGQNVTLSCEQNLNHDAMYWYRQDPGQGLRLIYYSQIVNDFQKGDIAEGYSVSREKKESFPLTVTSAQKNPTAFYLCASSIDGVLEAFFGQGTRLTVV.